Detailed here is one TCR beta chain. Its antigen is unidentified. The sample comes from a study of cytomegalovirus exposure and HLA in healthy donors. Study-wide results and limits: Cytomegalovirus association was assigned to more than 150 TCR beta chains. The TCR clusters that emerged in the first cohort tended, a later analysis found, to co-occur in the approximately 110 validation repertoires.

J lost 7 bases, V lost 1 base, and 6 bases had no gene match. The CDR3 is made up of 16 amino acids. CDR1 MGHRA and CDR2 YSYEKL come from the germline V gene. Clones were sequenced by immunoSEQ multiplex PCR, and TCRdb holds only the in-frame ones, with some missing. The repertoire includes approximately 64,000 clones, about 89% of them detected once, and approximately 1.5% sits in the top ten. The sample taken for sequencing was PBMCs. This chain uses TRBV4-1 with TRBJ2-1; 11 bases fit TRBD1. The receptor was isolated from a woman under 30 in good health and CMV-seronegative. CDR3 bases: TGCGCCAGCAGCCAAGTGGACAGGGGGCTAGCTAATGAGCAGTTCTTC. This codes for CASSQVDRGLANEQFF.